This T cell receptor beta chain was identified during a study of T cells in localized non-small cell lung cancer. Overall study results and limits: Uninvolved adjacent lung had more T cell clonality than any other tissue, topping tumor. Greater T cell density in blood accompanied longer overall survival.

With regard to this clone: Its antigen is unidentified.

Sequencing used immunoSEQ multiplex PCR; TCRdb keeps in-frame clones, though not all of them. Found here are under 40,000 clones, roughly 90% of them singletons; the top ten hold 3.5% to 5%. The TCR sequence derives from a woman aged 40-70 years with stage I lung adenocarcinoma. The sample consisted of peripheral blood, taken before any cancer treatment.

CDR3 nucleotides: TGTGCCAGCAGTGAAGCCAGGGGACTATGGGGCACAGATACGCAGTATTTT. Residues: CASSEARGLWGTDTQYF. The chain combines TRBV6-1 with TRBJ2-3; TRBD2 is a possible D gene (7 bases). The CDR3 runs to 17 residues. V was shortened by 0 bases and J by 1 base, with 14 bases between the two germline ends. Germline V lookup: CDR1 MNHNS, CDR2 SASEGT.